This TCR beta chain was identified during a study of blood T cell repertoires in COVID-19. Study-wide context: Material from acute and convalescent COVID-19 was sourced from the United States, Italy and Spain. The analysed material was cDNA or gDNA that came from T cells, B-cell-depleted T cells, or PBMCs.

As processed by the authors: Reference gene primer amplification yielded estimated nucleated cell counts. Repertoires were generated with immunoSEQ multiplex PCR, while TCRdb's copy carries only in-frame clones and drops some. The DNA was the basis for D and trimming; V, J and clone size are from that table. The data show more than 20,000 clones, with roughly 73% seen just once and about 20% held by the top ten. The specimen sequenced was peripheral blood. This receptor was taken from a human donor in a cohort sampled during active or convalescent COVID-19.

CDR3 bases: TGCGCCAGCAGCCTCTCTGGGGGCGGGGGCGGGGAGCTGTTTTTT. Protein sequence: CASSLSGGGGGELFF. The V and J genes are TRBV4-1 and TRBJ2-2, with D possibly matching TRBD2 (7 bases). The germline V gene encodes CDR1 MGHRA and CDR2 YSYEKL. This CDR3 is 15 amino acids long. The germline V and J ends were trimmed by 4 bases and 7 bases, with 16 bases remaining between them.